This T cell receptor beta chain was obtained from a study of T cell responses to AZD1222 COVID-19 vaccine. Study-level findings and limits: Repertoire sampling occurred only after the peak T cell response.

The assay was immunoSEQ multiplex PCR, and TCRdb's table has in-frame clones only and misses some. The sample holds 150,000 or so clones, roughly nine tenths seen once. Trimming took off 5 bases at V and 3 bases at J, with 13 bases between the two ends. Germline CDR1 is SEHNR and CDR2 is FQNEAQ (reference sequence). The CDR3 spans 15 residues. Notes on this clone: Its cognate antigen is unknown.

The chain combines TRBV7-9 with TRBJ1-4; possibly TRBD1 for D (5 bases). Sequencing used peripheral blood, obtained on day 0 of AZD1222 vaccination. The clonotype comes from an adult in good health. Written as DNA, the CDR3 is TGTGCCAGCAGCGGGGCAGGGAGGTCTAATGAAAAACTGTTTTTT. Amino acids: CASSGAGRSNEKLFF.